The 16 T cell receptor beta chains reported below all come from one sample, sequenced in a study of blood T cell repertoires in COVID-19. Assay: immunoSEQ multiplex PCR; the TCRdb copy retains only in-frame clones and omits some. The table includes fewer than 200,000 clones, roughly 89% detected once. Sequencing used peripheral blood. The receptor source for this set is a woman aged 18-29 years who had recovered from COVID-19.

The V and J genes are TRBV6-6 and TRBJ2-2, with D possibly TRBD1 on 6 matching bases. Germline V gene sequence: CDR1 MNHNY, CDR2 SVGAGI (reference sequence). Trimming took 2 bases from V and 8 from J, leaving 9 bases between them. The CDR3 has 13 amino acids. For the CDR3, the DNA is TGTGCCAGCAGTTACCCCGGGACAGGGGAGCTGTTTTTT. It yields the protein CASSYPGTGELFF.

V and J are TRBV19 and TRBJ1-1, with D possibly TRBD1 on 5 matching bases. Between the trimmed V and J ends, which lost 6 bases and 1 base, there was a span of 12 bases. From germline, CDR1 is LNHDA and CDR2 SQIVND (reference sequence). This CDR3 spans 14 amino acids. As DNA, the CDR3 is TGTGCCAGTAGCCCCGGACAAAGGAACACTGAAGCTTTCTTT. It specifies CASSPGQRNTEAFF.

The CDR3 sequence is CASSFDSLNQPQHF. Here the CDR3 DNA reads TGTGCCAGCAGCTTCGACTCTCTCAATCAGCCCCAGCATTTT. The chain uses TRBV5-8 and TRBJ1-5; D uncertain. The CDR3 totals 14 residues. Trimming cost V 2 bases and J 3 bases, with 9 bases left between them. Looked up from germline, CDR1 is SGHTS and CDR2 is YDEGEE.

The V and J genes are TRBV18 and TRBJ2-6; TRBD1 matches 10 bases. J was trimmed by 2 bases and V by 1 base; bases with no gene match: 2. The CDR3 covers 17 residues. In germline, CDR1 is KGHSH, CDR2 LQKENI. CDR3 protein: CASSPLGQGTGANVLTF. The CDR3 region has the DNA TGTGCCAGCTCACCACTGGGACAGGGGACTGGGGCCAACGTCCTGACTTTC.

This clone occurred a few times. This chain connects TRBV6-5 to TRBJ1-1; tentatively, D is TRBD1 (5 bases). Germline values: CDR1 MNHEY, CDR2 SVGAGI. This CDR3 is built from 13 residues. Trimming stripped 6 bases from V and 1 base from J, with 9 bases between. The CDR3 loop reads CASRRGRNTEAFF. Written as DNA, the CDR3 is TGTGCCAGCAGACGGGGGAGGAACACTGAAGCTTTCTTT.

This clone was seen once. The V and J genes are TRBV19 and TRBJ1-1, with D unclear. The CDR3 is 13 residues long. The germline V gene encodes CDR1 LNHDA and CDR2 SQIVND (reference sequence). V was trimmed by 10 bases and J by 8 bases, leaving 20 bases between them. DNA for the CDR3: TGTGCCATTAATACCGGGGTCTCAGACGAAGCTTTCTTT. Translating gives CAINTGVSDEAFF.

The CDR3: CAWSSQGSTEAFF. The CDR3 DNA sequence: TGTGCCTGGAGTAGCCAGGGTAGCACTGAAGCTTTCTTT. The chain is built from TRBV30 and TRBJ1-1, with a weak D call TRBD1 (5 bases). V was shortened by 2 bases and J by 4 bases, with 11 bases between the two germline ends. Germline CDR1 is GTSNPN and CDR2 is SVGIG (reference sequence). The CDR3 spans 13 residues.

The rearrangement joins TRBV6-2 or TRBV6-3 to TRBJ2-5; D might be TRBD1 (6 bases). Trimming stripped 1 base from V and 5 bases from J, with 11 bases between. The germline CDR1 and CDR2 sequences are MNHEY and SVGEGT. This CDR3 has 14 residues. CDR3 amino acids: CASSYLTGGETQYF. DNA for the CDR3: TGTGCCAGCAGTTACTTGACAGGCGGCGAGACCCAGTACTTC.

The chain combines TRBV18 with TRBJ1-3; 11 bases map to TRBD1. The CDR3 has 15 residues. V lost 6 bases, J lost 9 bases, and 10 bases stayed unmatched. Germline V gene sequence: CDR1 KGHSH, CDR2 LQKENI. The CDR3 DNA follows: TGTGCCAGCTCGCAGACTGGACAGGGGGCGGTCACCATATATTTT. Encoded protein: CASSQTGQGAVTIYF.

The V gene is TRBV5-5, the J gene TRBJ2-7; D perhaps matches TRBD2 (5 bases). The CDR3 spans 13 residues. The V and J ends lost 5 bases and 6 bases respectively, with 15 bases between them. Germline loops: CDR1 SGHKS, CDR2 YYEKEE (reference sequence). The CDR3 region is CASRLGTRIEQYF. The CDR3, as DNA: TGTGCCAGCAGACTAGGAACCCGTATCGAGCAGTACTTC. Using reference TRBV5-5 and TRBJ2-7 for the parts outside the CDR3, the full variable domain is DAGVTQSPTHLIKTRGQQVTLRCSPISGHKSVSWYQQVLGQGPQFIFQYYEKEERGRGNFPDRFSARQFPNYSSELNVNALLLGDSALYLCASRLGTRIEQYFGPGTRLTVT.

The chain recombines TRBV28 with TRBJ1-5; TRBD1 agrees at 7 bases. The V segment lost 7 bases and the J segment 0 bases; nucleotides outside the gene matches: 12. The length of the CDR3 is 17 residues. CDR1 is MDHEN, CDR2 SYDVKM, per germline. For the CDR3, the DNA is TGTGCCAGCACCGACAGGGTGGGGAGATATAGCAATCAGCCCCAGCATTTT. Amino acids: CASTDRVGRYSNQPQHF.

The chain recombines TRBV7-9 with TRBJ1-2, with 9 bases fitting TRBD1. This CDR3 has 14 residues. In germline, CDR1 is SEHNR, CDR2 FQNEAQ (reference sequence). Germline trimming cut 7 bases from V and 2 bases from J; bases unmatched to any gene: 5. The CDR3 spells CASIRTGENYGYTF. The CDR3, as DNA: TGTGCCAGCATCCGGACAGGGGAGAACTATGGCTACACCTTC.

This clone was seen a single time. The chain has TRBV30 and TRBJ2-2; 9 bases are shared with TRBD1. Germline V CDR1 and CDR2: GTSNPN, SVGIG (reference sequence). The CDR3 extends over 12 amino acids. V shed 5 bases, J shed 7 bases, and the junction held 2 bases outside the gene matches. The CDR3 protein is CAWGTGNGELFF. DNA of the CDR3: TGTGCCTGGGGGACAGGGAACGGGGAGCTGTTTTTT.

This clone is a singleton in its sample. The chain carries TRBV23-1 and TRBJ2-5; tentative D call: TRBD2 (7 bases). TRBV23-1 carries the ORF label, with uncertain function. V lost 4 bases and J 6 bases, leaving 18 bases between the germline ends. The CDR3 is 15 residues long. The CDR3 DNA is TGCGCCAGCAGTCGTCGGGGGGCCAGTCAAAAGACCCAGTACTTC. The encoded protein is CASSRRGASQKTQYF.

This clone was observed a handful of times. CDR3 DNA sequence: TGTGCCAGCATGAACCAACGAGGGTTTAATGAAAAACTGTTTTTT. Translated, it gives CASMNQRGFNEKLFF. The chain uses TRBV2 and TRBJ1-4; no definite D call. Germline CDR1 is SNHLY and CDR2 is FYNNEI. With 7 bases removed from V and 4 bases from J, the gap between germline ends came to 16 bases. The CDR3 is 15 residues long.

In nucleotides, the CDR3 is TGCAGCGTTGAAGACCGACTAGCGGGAGCCTACAATGAGCAGTTCTTC. Translating it yields CSVEDRLAGAYNEQFF. The V and J genes are TRBV29-1 and TRBJ2-1; 12 bases match TRBD2. Unmatched junction bases numbered 2, after V lost 0 bases and J lost 2 bases. Germline-derived CDR1 and CDR2 are SQVTM and ANQGSEA. The CDR3 consists of 16 residues.